This T cell receptor (beta chain) was found in a study of regulatory T cells in long-lasting Graves disease. The time point here: newly diagnosed GD, antithyroid drugs for less than 3 months. Extracted PBMC RNA gave rise to the TCR library. Germline V gene sequence: CDR1 KGHSH, CDR2 LQKENI. Trimming took off 4 bases at V and 5 bases at J, with 14 bases between the two ends. The CDR3 spans 14 residues. This clonotype was detected ten times or more. Construction of the TCR beta libraries employed iRepertoire HTBI primers in conjunction with Arm-PCR of CDR3 regions. TCRdb called the multiplex PCR reads again in MiXCR, with one record for every CDR3 protein. The data show roughly 320,000 distinct CDR3 sequences, with around 17% seen just once and just under 30% held by the top ten. This sample was also put to use in a study of T cells in Graves' hyperthyroidism and ophthalmopathy. That work adds: HTBI primers were the set used in a first-round RT-PCR of the TCR CDR3.

This material consisted of peripheral blood mononuclear cells (PBMCs), taken at new diagnosis, from a patient treated with antithyroid drugs. This receptor was obtained from a man aged 35 to 55 with Graves disease. The chain recombines TRBV18 with TRBJ1-1; no firm D call. The CDR3 here is CASSRVATTTEAFF. CDR3 DNA sequence: TGTGCCAGCTCACGGGTGGCTACGACAACTGAAGCTTTCTTT.